This is a list of T cell receptor beta chains from one sample in a study of T cell repertoires and HLA-DP antigens. Sequenced by immunoSEQ multiplex PCR; TCRdb stores in-frame clones only, minus some. The sample includes more than 90,000 clones, 80% to 95% seen only once; the top ten take about 0.3%. Their target antigens are unknown. The sequenced material came from CD4+ T cells from PBMCs. These receptors were taken from a woman younger than 30 in good health and CMV-seronegative. Each CDR3 is given with its conserved first and last residue. Fields, in order: D gene, clone size, CDR3 length, J gene, V gene, CDR3 DNA, CDR3 protein. D genes are given only for firm matches. Clone size is given for some rows only: seen once, a few or many times, or a class if the clone is expanded.

>TRBD1|.|14|TRBJ2-7|TRBV7-9
TGTGCCAGCAGCCCCTACAGGGGCCCCTACGAGCAGTACTTC
CASSPYRGPYEQYF
>.|.|15|TRBJ1-3|TRBV5-8
TGTGCCAGCAGCCCCCGGACAGTCGGTGGAAACACCATATATTTT
CASSPRTVGGNTIYF
>.|once|13|TRBJ1-2|TRBV4-3
TGCGCCAGCAGCCAAGGGGGGCCGTATGGCTACACCTTC
CASSQGGPYGYTF
>.|once|11|TRBJ1-2|TRBV20-1
TGCAGTGCTCTTGATAACTATGGCTACACCTTC
CSALDNYGYTF
>TRBD1|.|16|TRBJ1-3|TRBV9
TGTGCCAGCAGCGAGACAGGGTCCTTGACTGGAAACACCATATATTTT
CASSETGSLTGNTIYF
>.|.|16|TRBJ2-3|TRBV4-3
TGCGCCAGCAGCCAAGACCCGGCACATCCCACAGATACGCAGTATTTT
CASSQDPAHPTDTQYF
>.|.|13|TRBJ1-2|TRBV7-9
TGTGCCAGCAGCGGGACATTAACTTATGGCTACACCTTC
CASSGTLTYGYTF
>TRBD1|.|16|TRBJ2-5|TRBV28
TGTGCCAGCAGCCGCGGGGACAGGGTGGGTAAAGAGACCCAGTACTTC
CASSRGDRVGKETQYF
>TRBD1|.|16|TRBJ1-2|TRBV7-9
TGTGCCAGCAGCTTACCAGACAAGACAGGGCGCAGGGGCCACACCTTC
CASSLPDKTGRRGHTF
>.|.|14|TRBJ1-3|TRBV5-4
TGTGCCAGCAGCTTGAAGGGAAAAGGAAACACCATATATTTT
CASSLKGKGNTIYF
>.|.|14|TRBJ2-3|TRBV9
TGTGCCAGCGGTAGGTTGGGGGCCGGAGATACGCAGTATTTT
CASGRLGAGDTQYF
>.|.|14|TRBJ2-2|TRBV7-3
TGTGCCAGCAGCTTAACTAGTCCGGCCGGGGAGCTGTTTTTT
CASSLTSPAGELFF
>TRBD1|few|13|TRBJ1-6|TRBV6-1
TGTGCCAGCAAGGGACAGAGTAATTCACCCCTCCACTTT
CASKGQSNSPLHF
>TRBD2|.|14|TRBJ2-1|TRBV7-2
TGTGCCAGCAGCCTAGCGGGGACCTACAATGAGCAGTTCTTC
CASSLAGTYNEQFF
>.|.|16|TRBJ2-2|TRBV4-1
TGCGCCAGCAGCCGACACAGGCCCCCGGTCTCCGGGGAGCTGTTTTTT
CASSRHRPPVSGELFF
>.|.|15|TRBJ2-5|TRBV28
TGTGCCAGCAGTCAACCCTCGGTGAAGGCTGAGACCCAGTACTTC
CASSQPSVKAETQYF
>.|.|14|TRBJ2-1|TRBV7-3
TGTGCCAGCAGCTTGGGTCTAACAGGGAATGAGCAGTTCTTC
CASSLGLTGNEQFF
>TRBD1|few|14|TRBJ1-3|TRBV7-9
TGTGCCACCTCACAGGGGCGCTCTGGAAACACCATATATTTT
CATSQGRSGNTIYF
>.|.|13|TRBJ2-1|TRBV9
TGTGCCAGCAGCTCTGGGCCCCAAAATGAGCAGTTCTTC
CASSSGPQNEQFF
>.|.|16|TRBJ1-1|TRBV15
TGTGCCACCAGCAGAGATCGAGGACTCAAGAACACTGAAGCTTTCTTT
CATSRDRGLKNTEAFF
>.|.|15|TRBJ2-3|TRBV30
TGTGCCTGGAGTAGGGGGGTCCCCTCAGGAGATACGCAGTATTTT
CAWSRGVPSGDTQYF
>.|few|11|TRBJ1-2|TRBV7-9
TGTGCCAGCAGCTTAGCGGATGGCTACACCTTC
CASSLADGYTF
>.|.|17|TRBJ2-7|TRBV27
TGTGCCAGCAGTTTGCGGGATCCGGGACGTCTGGCCTACGAGCAGTACTTC
CASSLRDPGRLAYEQYF
>.|.|14|TRBJ1-1|TRBV2
TGTGCCAGCCAATGGGGGAATGGGAACACTGAAGCTTTCTTT
CASQWGNGNTEAFF
>.|.|14|TRBJ1-1|TRBV7-8
TGTGCCAGCAGCTTCGAAAGTGGGGACACTGAAGCTTTCTTT
CASSFESGDTEAFF
>.|.|14|TRBJ1-5|TRBV5-4
TGTGCCAGCAGCTTGCAAGGTAGCAATCAGCCCCAGCATTTT
CASSLQGSNQPQHF
>TRBD2|.|16|TRBJ2-1|TRBV6-5
TGTGCCAGCAGCTACTCGGGCGGGAGGTCCTACAATGAGCAGTTCTTC
CASSYSGGRSYNEQFF
>TRBD1|.|14|TRBJ1-2|TRBV28
TGTGCCAGCAGTCCCCAGCAGGGGGCCTTTGGCTACACCTTC
CASSPQQGAFGYTF
>.|.|14|TRBJ2-7|TRBV4-2
TGTGCCAGCAGCACCCGATTGGGCAACTACGAGCAGTACTTC
CASSTRLGNYEQYF
>TRBD2|.|17|TRBJ2-2|TRBV28
TGTGCCAGCAGTGGCACCATAGGGACTAGGAAAGGCGGGGAGCTGTTTTTT
CASSGTIGTRKGGELFF
>TRBD2|.|15|TRBJ2-7|TRBV7-9
TGTGCCAGCAGCTTAGGCCTAGCGGCCGGCGACGAGCAGTACTTC
CASSLGLAAGDEQYF